Listed below are T cell receptor beta chains from one sample, sequenced in a study of blood T cell repertoires in COVID-19. Profiled with immunoSEQ multiplex PCR; TCRdb holds only in-frame clones, not every one. This repertoire shows tens of thousands of clones, more than 75% found once; its top ten account for about a sixth. The source material was peripheral blood. The receptors here all came from a human donor with active COVID-19. The donor label of this sample is uncertain. Both conserved end residues are part of each CDR3. Fields, in order: D gene, J gene, V gene, clone size, CDR3 protein, CDR3 DNA. D genes are given only for firm matches. Clone size is given for some rows only: seen once, a few or many times, or a class if the clone is expanded.

.	TRBJ1-4	TRBV2	.	CASSDGVPKEKLFF	TGTGCCAGCAGTGACGGAGTACCCAAAGAAAAACTGTTTTTT
TRBD2	TRBJ2-7	TRBV2	.	CASRRVAGTTYEQYF	TGTGCCAGCAGGAGGGTAGCGGGGACCACCTACGAGCAGTACTTC
.	TRBJ2-7	TRBV19	.	CASSPSGHYEQYF	TGTGCCAGTAGTCCCTCAGGCCACTACGAGCAGTACTTC
.	TRBJ1-2	TRBV29-1	.	CSVDEASGYGYTF	TGCAGCGTTGATGAAGCATCCGGGTATGGCTACACCTTC
.	TRBJ1-4	TRBV7-9	.	CASSHRGRELHEKLFF	TGTGCCAGCAGTCACAGAGGCAGGGAACTTCATGAAAAACTGTTTTTT
TRBD1	TRBJ1-1	TRBV3-1/TRBV3-2	.	CASSIGTANTEAFF	TGTGCCAGCAGCATCGGGACAGCTAACACTGAAGCTTTCTTT
.	TRBJ2-3	TRBV7-9	.	CASRKALADTQYF	TGTGCCAGCAGGAAAGCTCTAGCGGATACGCAGTATTTT
TRBD2	TRBJ2-1	TRBV7-2	.	CASSPGLAGDGQFF	TGTGCCAGCAGCCCTGGACTAGCGGGGGACGGGCAGTTCTTC
TRBD1	TRBJ2-5	TRBV2	.	CASSEGTGNFETQYF	TGTGCCAGCAGTGAGGGGACAGGGAATTTTGAGACCCAGTACTTC
.	TRBJ1-3	TRBV13	.	CASSERRLHGNTIYF	TGTGCCAGCAGCGAGAGGCGGCTTCATGGAAACACCATATATTTT
TRBD2	TRBJ2-1	TRBV18	.	CASSPPKRGGLNEQFF	TGTGCCAGCTCACCACCGAAGCGGGGGGGCTTAAATGAGCAGTTCTTC
TRBD1	TRBJ2-7	TRBV2	.	CASSVIGGRGEQYF	TGTGCCAGCAGTGTTATAGGGGGCCGGGGCGAGCAGTACTTC
TRBD2	TRBJ2-7	TRBV18	.	CASSTGGPNYEQYF	TGTGCCAGCTCAACGGGGGGGCCCAACTACGAGCAGTACTTC
TRBD2	TRBJ2-1	TRBV7-9	few	CASSPRGLAGFNEQFF	TGTGCCAGCAGCCCCCGTGGACTAGCGGGCTTCAATGAGCAGTTCTTC
.	TRBJ2-2	TRBV7-6	.	CASSLGALNTGELFF	TGTGCCAGCAGCTTAGGGGCACTGAACACCGGGGAGCTGTTTTTT
TRBD1	TRBJ1-1	TRBV6-1	few	CASSALPVGRTGVPEAFF	TGTGCCAGCAGTGCCCTACCCGTGGGGAGGACAGGGGTACCTGAAGCTTTCTTT
.	TRBJ2-1	TRBV29-1	.	CSVLLQGKINEQFF	TGCAGCGTTCTTTTACAGGGAAAGATCAATGAGCAGTTCTTC
.	TRBJ1-2	TRBV7-9	once	CASSLSWGDYGYTF	TGTGCCAGCAGCTTATCTTGGGGGGACTATGGCTACACCTTC
.	TRBJ1-1	TRBV19	.	CASRRNTEAFF	TGTGCCAGTAGGAGGAACACTGAAGCTTTCTTT
TRBD2	TRBJ2-3	TRBV19	.	CASSLLLTSGGGPDTQYF	TGTGCCAGTAGTCTACTCCTGACTAGCGGGGGGGGTCCAGATACGCAGTATTTT
.	TRBJ2-7	TRBV7-3	.	CASSLSSSGSGEQYF	TGTGCCAGCAGCTTAAGTTCCAGTGGGTCGGGTGAGCAGTACTTC
TRBD1	TRBJ1-2	TRBV19	once	CASSPTRGQGYGYTF	TGTGCCAGTAGCCCTACACGAGGACAGGGGTATGGCTACACCTTC
TRBD2	TRBJ2-5	TRBV2	.	CASSDPSGGGETQYF	TGTGCCAGCAGTGATCCTAGCGGGGGGGGTGAGACCCAGTACTTC
.	TRBJ1-2	TRBV27	.	CASSLSSNYGYTF	TGTGCCAGCAGTTTGAGTTCTAACTATGGCTACACCTTC
TRBD2	TRBJ2-3	TRBV9	once	CASSGSGGHGYF	TGTGCCAGCAGCGGGTCGGGGGGGCATGGGTATTTT
.	TRBJ2-7	TRBV7-8	.	CASSRTDSSYEQYF	TGTGCCAGCAGCCGAACCGACAGCTCCTACGAGCAGTACTTC
.	TRBJ1-2	TRBV12-3/TRBV12-4	.	CASSFRRYYGYTF	TGTGCCAGCAGTTTCCGGCGGTACTATGGCTACACCTTC
.	TRBJ1-1	TRBV9	once	CASSARELLTEAFF	TGTGCCAGCAGCGCCAGGGAACTCTTGACTGAAGCTTTCTTT
.	TRBJ2-7	TRBV27	.	CASSQGHYYEQYF	TGTGCCAGCAGTCAGGGACACTACTACGAGCAGTACTTC
TRBD1	TRBJ1-2	TRBV5-1	.	CASSSGTGGSGYTF	TGCGCCAGCAGCTCCGGGACAGGGGGCAGTGGCTACACCTTC
TRBD2	TRBJ2-3	TRBV10-3	.	CAISEGASGTDTQYF	TGTGCCATCAGTGAGGGGGCTAGCGGTACCGATACGCAGTATTTT
TRBD2	TRBJ2-1	TRBV5-1	.	CASSLVVAGYLRDEQFF	TGCGCCAGCAGCTTGGTGGTAGCGGGGTACCTCCGCGATGAGCAGTTCTTC
TRBD1	TRBJ1-4	TRBV12-3/TRBV12-4	once	CASNRGRGEKLFF	TGTGCCAGCAACAGGGGGCGGGGTGAAAAACTGTTTTTT
TRBD1	TRBJ2-1	TRBV7-9	.	CASSLPGQSYNEQFF	TGTGCCAGCAGCCTACCGGGACAGTCCTACAATGAGCAGTTCTTC
.	TRBJ1-1	TRBV11-2	.	CASTERTANTEAFF	TGTGCCAGCACCGAGCGGACAGCGAACACTGAAGCTTTCTTT
TRBD1	TRBJ1-2	TRBV6-5	.	CASSYSGGQGYTF	TGTGCCAGCAGTTACTCAGGGGGCCAAGGCTACACCTTC
.	TRBJ1-4	TRBV2	few	CASSYFNEKLFF	TGTGCCAGCAGTTACTTCAATGAAAAACTGTTTTTT
.	TRBJ1-2	TRBV9	.	CASSVTDTNYGYTF	TGTGCCAGCAGCGTAACAGACACTAACTATGGCTACACCTTC
.	TRBJ1-1	TRBV7-2	.	CASSLDAGNTEAFF	TGTGCCAGCAGCTTAGATGCGGGGAACACTGAAGCTTTCTTT
.	TRBJ1-1	TRBV4-1	.	CASSQDSQLQNTEAFF	TGCGCCAGCAGCCAAGATTCACAGCTCCAGAACACTGAAGCTTTCTTT
.	TRBJ2-3	TRBV9	.	CASSPLVGGGSTDTQYF	TGTGCCAGCAGCCCCCTCGTCGGCGGGGGCTCCACAGATACGCAGTATTTT
TRBD2	TRBJ2-3	TRBV3-1/TRBV3-2	.	CASSQRWAGGSDTQYF	TGTGCCAGCAGCCAAAGGTGGGCGGGGGGTTCAGATACGCAGTATTTT
TRBD2	TRBJ2-7	TRBV5-6	.	CASSGRTSESDYKYEQYF	TGTGCCAGCAGCGGGAGGACTAGCGAGAGCGACTACAAATACGAGCAGTACTTC
.	TRBJ2-7	TRBV7-6	.	CASSFGVGVWSEQYF	TGTGCCAGCAGCTTCGGAGTAGGGGTTTGGTCCGAGCAGTACTTC
.	TRBJ1-2	TRBV1	.	CTSSQDNQGGPYGYTF	TGCACCAGCAGCCAAGATAACCAGGGGGGCCCATATGGCTACACCTTC
TRBD2	TRBJ2-5	TRBV9	once	CASSGGAGGRQETQYF	TGTGCCAGCAGCGGAGGAGCGGGGGGTCGACAAGAGACCCAGTACTTC
.	TRBJ1-2	TRBV7-2	.	CASSPTAGNYGYTF	TGTGCCAGCAGCCCTACGGCAGGAAACTATGGCTACACCTTC
.	TRBJ1-5	TRBV3-1/TRBV3-2	few	CASSQGKNNQPQHF	TGTGCCAGCAGCCAAGGTAAAAACAATCAGCCCCAGCATTTT
TRBD1	TRBJ1-1	TRBV7-2	.	CASSLVGTGDTEAFF	TGTGCCAGCAGCTTAGTCGGGACAGGGGACACTGAAGCTTTCTTT
.	TRBJ2-3	TRBV7-3	.	CASSLGGGVTDTQYF	TGTGCCAGCAGCTTAGGTGGCGGGGTTACCGATACGCAGTATTTT
.	TRBJ2-1	TRBV27	.	CASSEGSRGDEQFF	TGTGCCAGCAGTGAAGGCTCCAGGGGCGATGAGCAGTTCTTC
.	TRBJ1-2	TRBV4-1	.	CASSQDRDYGYTF	TGCGCCAGCAGCCAAGACAGGGACTATGGCTACACCTTC
TRBD1	TRBJ1-1	TRBV6-2/TRBV6-3	.	CASSKHLRTGFNAEAFF	TGTGCCAGCAGTAAACACCTCCGGACAGGGTTTAACGCTGAAGCTTTCTTT
.	TRBJ2-7	TRBV5-1	once	CASSLDPGDGNEQYF	TGCGCCAGCAGCTTGGATCCGGGGGATGGCAACGAGCAGTACTTC
.	TRBJ1-2	TRBV18	.	CASSPGRDYGYTF	TGTGCCAGCTCACCAGGGAGGGACTATGGCTACACCTTC